The clone carrying this T cell receptor beta chain was recorded only once. The antigen is not known. This entry is derived from a study of cytomegalovirus exposure and HLA in healthy donors. Study-level results: V- and J-gene trimming in TCR beta was tied to a missense DCLRE1C variant by an analysis performed later. The Asian-associated ancestry cluster reportedly had fewer N-insertions than the approximately 650-donor mean in a later analysis. Most CMV-associated TCR beta chains were later found to appear HLA-restricted.

Researchers ran the PCR with 60 Vbeta and 13 Jbeta primers. Data came from immunoSEQ multiplex PCR; TCRdb stores just in-frame clones and leaves some out. Of 150,000 to 200,000 clones in the sample, 77% were seen once. The V and J ends lost 5 bases and 2 bases respectively, with 10 bases between them. The germline gives CDR1 LNHDA, CDR2 SQIVND (reference sequence). The CDR3 contains 13 residues. The clonotype originates from a man younger than 30 in good health and CMV-seronegative. The material sequenced was PBMCs. The V call is TRBV19, the J call TRBJ2-7, with D possibly matching TRBD2 (5 bases). The CDR3 spells CASSERQTYEQYF. In nucleotides, the CDR3 is TGTGCCAGTAGTGAGCGGCAGACCTACGAGCAGTACTTC.